The T cell receptor beta chain described here comes from a study of T cell responses to AZD1222 COVID-19 vaccine. Study findings and constraints: Among vaccine-associated CD4 TCRs, coverage spanned spike, with dominance at 160-218 and 743-854. AZD1222 recipients seropositive at baseline numbered only six or seven. Repertoire sampling happened only post peak T cell response.

Method: immunoSEQ multiplex PCR; TCRdb's copy keeps in-frame clones and lacks some. The table records around 120,000 clones, 86% of them present only once. Researchers grouped second doses given at about 4 or about 12 weeks into one pool. V was shortened by 2 bases and J by 5 bases, with 7 bases between the two germline ends. CDR1 is MNHEY and CDR2 is SVGAGI in the germline V gene. CDR3 length: 14 residues. Concerning this clone: Its specificity is unknown.

V gene TRBV6-5 combines with J gene TRBJ1-6; no clear D. The source was peripheral blood, collected 28 days after the second AZD1222 dose. The clonotype originates from an adult who received the AZD1222 COVID-19 vaccine. In DNA, the CDR3 is TGTGCCAGCAGTTACCTGGGTAATAATTCACCCCTCCACTTT. Its translation: CASSYLGNNSPLHF.